Listed below are T cell receptor beta chains from one sample, sequenced in a study of T cell responses to AZD1222 COVID-19 vaccine. The data were produced by immunoSEQ multiplex PCR, yet TCRdb's version contains in-frame clones alone and is incomplete. The sample includes fewer than 90,000 clones, around nine tenths of them seen just once. This sample comprised peripheral blood, obtained 28 days after the second AZD1222 dose. These receptors were collected from an adult who received the AZD1222 COVID-19 vaccine. Each CDR3 is given with its conserved first and last residue. The D gene is left open where the match is weak. The size entry is marked missing in some rows and otherwise reads once, few, many or a size class.

cdr3_aa	cdr3_nt	d_call	clone_size	v_call	j_call
CASSYPGVTEAFF	TGTGCCAGCAGTTACCCAGGGGTCACTGAAGCTTTCTTT	-	-	TRBV6-5	TRBJ1-1
CASNKISQSEQFF	TGTGCCAGCAATAAGATATCACAGTCCGAGCAGTTCTTC	-	-	TRBV12-3/TRBV12-4	TRBJ2-1
CAWSVLTDHSGANVLTF	TGTGCCTGGAGTGTACTAACGGATCACTCTGGGGCCAACGTCCTGACTTTC	-	-	TRBV30	TRBJ2-6
CATQNLPASNEQFF	TGTGCCACACAAAACCTACCAGCTAGCAATGAGCAGTTCTTC	-	-	TRBV2	TRBJ2-1
CASSLEGGGEQYF	TGCGCCAGCAGCTTGGAAGGGGGAGGCGAGCAGTACTTC	-	-	TRBV5-1	TRBJ2-7
CASSLADGHRSYTF	TGTGCCAGCAGCTTAGCGGACGGGCATCGGAGCTACACCTTC	-	-	TRBV7-9	TRBJ1-2
CASSLVQGGTDTQYF	TGTGCCAGCAGTTTGGTTCAGGGGGGCACAGATACGCAGTATTTT	TRBD1	-	TRBV28	TRBJ2-3
CAWSGGQANEKLFF	TGTGCCTGGAGTGGGGGACAGGCTAATGAAAAACTGTTTTTT	TRBD1	-	TRBV30	TRBJ1-4
CASSLGPTGGTNTEAFF	TGTGCCAGCAGTTTAGGACCAACAGGGGGTACCAACACTGAAGCTTTCTTT	TRBD1	-	TRBV28	TRBJ1-1
CASSSDRGAHGYTF	TGTGCCAGCAGTTCGGACAGGGGCGCGCATGGCTACACCTTC	TRBD1	-	TRBV6-5	TRBJ1-2
CASRDRGKGIYEKLFF	TGTGCCAGTCGCGACAGGGGAAAGGGTATCTATGAAAAACTGTTTTTT	TRBD1	-	TRBV19	TRBJ1-4
CASSVHSGNEQFF	TGTGCCAGTAGTGTCCACAGTGGGAATGAGCAGTTCTTC	-	-	TRBV19	TRBJ2-1
CASSPGMPDRGQPQHF	TGTGCCAGCTCACCTGGGATGCCCGACAGGGGGCAGCCCCAGCATTTT	TRBD1	-	TRBV18	TRBJ1-5
CSVDGASGTDTQYF	TGCAGCGTTGATGGGGCTAGCGGAACAGATACGCAGTATTTT	TRBD2	-	TRBV29-1	TRBJ2-3
CATSPGTSGLSYEQYF	TGTGCCACCAGCCCCGGGACTAGCGGGCTCTCCTACGAGCAGTACTTC	TRBD2	-	TRBV24-1	TRBJ2-7
CASSFGIISGSAEAFF	TGTGCCAGCAGCTTCGGCATTATCAGTGGATCCGCTGAAGCTTTCTTT	-	-	TRBV7-2	TRBJ1-1
CASSFIQNQPQHF	TGTGCCAGCAGTTTTATACAGAATCAGCCCCAGCATTTT	-	-	TRBV28	TRBJ1-5
CASSLVGQGPTEAFF	TGTGCCAGCAGCTTAGTAGGACAGGGGCCCACTGAAGCTTTCTTT	TRBD1	-	TRBV7-9	TRBJ1-1
CASSHGLGGKHF	TGTGCCAGCAGCCACGGACTAGGTGGCAAGCACTTC	TRBD2	-	TRBV3-1/TRBV3-2	TRBJ2-7
CASSISGTVYEQYF	TGTGCCAGCAGCATATCCGGGACAGTCTACGAGCAGTACTTC	TRBD1	few	TRBV7-9	TRBJ2-7
CASSRASDTQYF	TGTGCCAGCAGCCGGGCGTCAGATACGCAGTATTTT	-	-	TRBV12-3/TRBV12-4	TRBJ2-3
CASSSPGGQGYFPNYGYTF	TGTGCCAGCAGTTCCCCCGGGGGACAGGGGTACTTTCCTAACTATGGCTACACCTTC	TRBD1	-	TRBV28	TRBJ1-2
CASSRAGGERQPQHF	TGTGCCAGTAGTAGGGCAGGGGGGGAAAGGCAGCCCCAGCATTTT	TRBD1	-	TRBV19	TRBJ1-5
CASSLTGGGETQYF	TGTGCTAGCAGCTTGACAGGGGGCGGTGAGACCCAGTACTTC	TRBD1	once	TRBV7-7	TRBJ2-5
CAISIGGGTEAFF	TGTGCCATCAGCATAGGAGGGGGCACTGAAGCTTTCTTT	-	-	TRBV10-3	TRBJ1-1
CASSATGVQSYYGYTF	TGTGCCAGCAGCGCGACAGGGGTTCAATCTTACTATGGCTACACCTTC	TRBD1	-	TRBV5-5	TRBJ1-2
CASSRQAPQETQYF	TGTGCCAGCAGCCGACAGGCCCCTCAAGAGACCCAGTACTTC	-	-	TRBV7-9	TRBJ2-5
CASSEVHNTGELFF	TGTGCCAGCAGTGAAGTTCACAACACCGGGGAGCTGTTTTTT	-	once	TRBV6-1	TRBJ2-2
CAWSESIKYNEKLFF	TGTGCCTGGAGTGAGTCGATTAAATATAATGAAAAACTGTTTTTT	-	-	TRBV30	TRBJ1-4
CAWSAGTGGPLGAYQPQHF	TGTGCCTGGAGTGCCGGGACAGGGGGACCCTTGGGTGCTTATCAGCCCCAGCATTTT	TRBD1	-	TRBV30	TRBJ1-5
CASSLQGGNEKLFF	TGTGCCAGCAGTCTTCAGGGGGGGAATGAAAAACTGTTTTTT	TRBD1	-	TRBV2	TRBJ1-4
CASSQVGTGSSYEQYF	TGCGCCAGCAGCCAAGTTGGGACCGGGAGCTCCTACGAGCAGTACTTC	-	-	TRBV4-1	TRBJ2-7
CAWSVGDRAINEQFF	TGTGCCTGGAGTGTAGGAGACAGGGCGATTAATGAGCAGTTCTTC	TRBD1	-	TRBV30	TRBJ2-1
CAWSPTGVNQPQHF	TGTGCCTGGAGTCCTACAGGAGTCAATCAGCCCCAGCATTTT	-	-	TRBV30	TRBJ1-5
CASSEGAVANYGYTF	TGTGCCAGCAGTGAAGGGGCAGTAGCTAACTATGGCTACACCTTC	-	-	TRBV2	TRBJ1-2
CASSYTPGTTNGGYNEQFF	TGTGCCAGCAGCTACACTCCCGGGACCACAAACGGGGGCTACAATGAGCAGTTCTTC	-	-	TRBV7-6	TRBJ2-1
CSVARSSYNEQFF	TGCAGCGTGGCACGGAGCTCCTACAATGAGCAGTTCTTC	-	-	TRBV29-1	TRBJ2-1
CASSARGLANYGYTF	TGTGCCAGCAGCGCCCGTGGATTAGCTAACTATGGCTACACCTTC	-	-	TRBV9	TRBJ1-2
CASSNPGTGFNEKLFF	TGTGCCAGCAGCAATCCCGGGACAGGATTTAATGAAAAACTGTTTTTT	TRBD1	-	TRBV9	TRBJ1-4
CASSIGRSWGQGAYEQYF	TGTGCCAGTAGTATTGGAAGGAGTTGGGGACAGGGAGCCTACGAGCAGTACTTC	TRBD1	-	TRBV19	TRBJ2-7
CASSFEGRTEAFF	TGTGCCAGCAGTTTCGAGGGGAGGACTGAAGCTTTCTTT	-	-	TRBV6-2/TRBV6-3	TRBJ1-1
CASTSPGTAGSGANVLTF	TGTGCCAGTACCTCCCCCGGGACAGCTGGCTCTGGGGCCAACGTCCTGACTTTC	TRBD1	once	TRBV19	TRBJ2-6
CASSIRRVFNQPQHF	TGTGCCAGCAGTATCCGAAGGGTATTCAATCAGCCCCAGCATTTT	-	-	TRBV28	TRBJ1-5
CASSIPRGPRYTEAFF	TGTGCCAGTAGTATCCCGAGGGGCCCTCGGTACACTGAAGCTTTCTTT	-	-	TRBV19	TRBJ1-1
CAWSLRYEQYF	TGTGCCTGGAGTCTACGTTACGAGCAGTACTTC	-	-	TRBV30	TRBJ2-7
CASTSARGKLFF	TGTGCCAGCACATCAGCCCGGGGAAAACTGTTTTTT	-	few	TRBV12-3/TRBV12-4	TRBJ1-4
CASMSPWDSPRKLFF	TGTGCCAGCATGTCGCCCTGGGACTCCCCGAGAAAACTGTTTTTT	-	-	TRBV2	TRBJ1-4
CAISEGSGASYEQYF	TGTGCCATCAGTGAGGGGTCAGGAGCCTCCTACGAGCAGTACTTC	-	-	TRBV10-3	TRBJ2-7
CASAGGEQNYGYTF	TGTGCCAGCGCCGGGGGGGAACAAAACTATGGCTACACCTTC	-	-	TRBV4-2	TRBJ1-2
CASSSLDRYEQYF	TGTGCCAGCAGTTCCTTGGACAGATACGAGCAGTACTTC	-	-	TRBV28	TRBJ2-7
CASSRSEDRDGYTF	TGTGCCAGCAGCCGATCTGAAGACAGGGATGGCTACACCTTC	TRBD1	-	TRBV28	TRBJ1-2
CASRGLEMSPLHF	TGTGCCAGCAGAGGACTGGAGATGTCGCCCCTCCACTTT	-	-	TRBV6-6	TRBJ1-6